This T cell receptor beta chain was sequenced for a study of blood T cell repertoires in COVID-19. Study-level background: T cells, B-cell-depleted T cells, or PBMCs supplied cDNA or gDNA.

Germline V gene lookup returns CDR1 WNHNN and CDR2 SYGVQD (reference sequence). The CDR3 is 15 residues long. V shed 0 bases and J shed 3 bases, with 8 bases lying between them. Authors' processing steps: By means of reference gene primer amplification, nucleated cell counts were estimated. The repertoire was sequenced with immunoSEQ multiplex PCR; TCRdb's copy has only in-frame clones and lacks some. V, J and clone size were drawn from that table, and D and trimming were deduced from the DNA. Seen here are around 59,000 clones, more than 60% observed once, and the top ten hold roughly 18%. This chain links TRBV10-1 with TRBJ2-2; D unresolved. The receptor's source is a woman between 50 and 59 years old with active or convalescent COVID-19. The sequencing input was peripheral blood. CDR3 sequence: CASSESSRYTGELFF. The CDR3 DNA sequence: TGCGCCAGCAGTGAGTCTTCGCGATACACCGGGGAGCTGTTTTTT.